This T cell receptor (beta chain) was sequenced during a study of beta chain features in type 1 diabetes. Study-wide results and limits: For patients and controls alike, PCR might favor shorter templates to the same degree. Patients with type 1 diabetes carried fewer insertions and had more deletions at their VDJ junctions. Naive, central memory and Treg TCRB repertoires seemed to resemble each other more closely in patients than they did in healthy donors. Shortening of TCRB CDR3s, moderate but significant, appeared in all four CD4+ subsets of Type 1 diabetes patients.

Reverse transcribing all isolated RNA meant expressed TCRB transcripts were sequenced. Assay: immunoSEQ multiplex PCR; the TCRdb copy retains only in-frame clones and omits some. The sample has about 260,000 clones, over 65% seen once; the top ten hold around 0.057%. Per the germline V gene, CDR1 is SGDLS and CDR2 is YYNGEE. The length of the CDR3 is 15 residues. V gave up 0 bases and J gave up 2 bases, with 12 bases separating them. For this clone: Its antigen remains unidentified.

This TCR came from a young man in good health. The source material was naive CD4+ T cells from blood. This chain connects TRBV9 to TRBJ2-7; D may be TRBD1 (5 bases). CDR3 loop: CASSVAPGPTYEQYF. The CDR3 DNA reads TGTGCCAGCAGCGTAGCTCCAGGGCCGACCTACGAGCAGTACTTC.